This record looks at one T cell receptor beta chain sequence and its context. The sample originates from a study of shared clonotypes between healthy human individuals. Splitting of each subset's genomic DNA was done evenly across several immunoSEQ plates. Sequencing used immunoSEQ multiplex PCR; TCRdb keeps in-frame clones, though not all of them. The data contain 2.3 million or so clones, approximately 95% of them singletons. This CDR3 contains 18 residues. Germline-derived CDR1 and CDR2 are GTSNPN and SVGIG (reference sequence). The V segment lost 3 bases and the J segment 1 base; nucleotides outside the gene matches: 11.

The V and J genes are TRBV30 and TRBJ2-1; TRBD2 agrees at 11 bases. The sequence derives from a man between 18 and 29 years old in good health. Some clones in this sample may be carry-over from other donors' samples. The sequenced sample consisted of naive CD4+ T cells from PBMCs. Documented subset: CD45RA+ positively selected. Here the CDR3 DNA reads TGTGCCTGGAGCCCGATCGGGACTAGCGGACCTTCCTACAATGAGCAGTTCTTC. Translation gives CAWSPIGTSGPSYNEQFF. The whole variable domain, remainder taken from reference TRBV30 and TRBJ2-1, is SQTIHQWPATLVQPVGSPLSLECTVEGTSNPNLYWYRQAAGRGLQLLFYSVGIGQISSEVPQNLSASRPQDRQFILSSKKLLLSDSGFYLCAWSPIGTSGPSYNEQFFGPGTRLTVL.